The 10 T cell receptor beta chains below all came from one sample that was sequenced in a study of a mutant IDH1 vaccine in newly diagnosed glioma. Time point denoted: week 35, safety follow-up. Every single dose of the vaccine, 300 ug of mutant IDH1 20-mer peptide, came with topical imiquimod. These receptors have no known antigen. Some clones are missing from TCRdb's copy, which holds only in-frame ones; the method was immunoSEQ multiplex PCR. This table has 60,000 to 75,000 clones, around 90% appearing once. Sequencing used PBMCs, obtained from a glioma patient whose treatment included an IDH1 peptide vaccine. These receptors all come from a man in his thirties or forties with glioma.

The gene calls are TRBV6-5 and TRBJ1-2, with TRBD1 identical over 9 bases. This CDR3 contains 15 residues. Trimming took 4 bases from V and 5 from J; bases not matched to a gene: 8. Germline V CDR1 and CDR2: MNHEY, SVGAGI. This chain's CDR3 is CASSSPTGGRYGYTF. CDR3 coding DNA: TGTGCCAGCAGTTCCCCGACAGGGGGGAGGTATGGCTACACCTTC.

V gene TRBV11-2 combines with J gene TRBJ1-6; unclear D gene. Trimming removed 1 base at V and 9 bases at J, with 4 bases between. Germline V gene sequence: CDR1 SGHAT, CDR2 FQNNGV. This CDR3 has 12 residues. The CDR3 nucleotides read TGTGCCAGCAGCTTAGTAGCTTCACCCCTCCACTTT. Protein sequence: CASSLVASPLHF.

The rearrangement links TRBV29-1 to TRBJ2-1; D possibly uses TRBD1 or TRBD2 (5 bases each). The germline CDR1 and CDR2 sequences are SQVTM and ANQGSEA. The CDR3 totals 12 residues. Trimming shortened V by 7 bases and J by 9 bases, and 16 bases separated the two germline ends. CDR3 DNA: TGCAGCGGGGGTCTAGGGACGGGTGAGCAGTTCTTC. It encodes CSGGLGTGEQFF.

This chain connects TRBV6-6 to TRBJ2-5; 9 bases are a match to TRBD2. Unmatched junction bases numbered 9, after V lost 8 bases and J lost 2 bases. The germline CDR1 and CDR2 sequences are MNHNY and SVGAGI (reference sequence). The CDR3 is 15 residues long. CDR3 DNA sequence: TGTGCCAGCGAGGGGGCGGGAGGGGGACAAGAGACCCAGTACTTC. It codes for CASEGAGGGQETQYF.

Here the CDR3 reads CASSLGASNTGELFF. The CDR3, as DNA: TGTGCCAGCAGCCTAGGGGCTTCGAACACCGGGGAGCTGTTTTTT. The chain has TRBV5-4 and TRBJ2-2, with a possible D match to TRBD1 (5 bases). CDR1 SGHNT and CDR2 YYREEE come from the germline V gene (reference sequence). The V end lost 4 bases, the J end lost 0 bases, and 10 bases lay between the germline ends. The CDR3 is 15 amino acids.

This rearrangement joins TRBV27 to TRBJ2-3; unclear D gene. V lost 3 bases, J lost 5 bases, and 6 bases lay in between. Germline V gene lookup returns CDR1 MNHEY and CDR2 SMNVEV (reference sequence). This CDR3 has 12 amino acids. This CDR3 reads CASSFHQDTQYF. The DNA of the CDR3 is TGTGCCAGCAGTTTCCACCAAGATACGCAGTATTTT.

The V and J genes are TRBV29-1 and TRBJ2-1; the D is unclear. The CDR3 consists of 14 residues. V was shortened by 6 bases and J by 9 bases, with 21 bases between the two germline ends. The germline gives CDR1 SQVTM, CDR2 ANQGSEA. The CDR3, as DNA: TGCAGCGTAAACCCGGGTCCCCGTCCCAGTGAGCAGTTCTTC. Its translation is CSVNPGPRPSEQFF.

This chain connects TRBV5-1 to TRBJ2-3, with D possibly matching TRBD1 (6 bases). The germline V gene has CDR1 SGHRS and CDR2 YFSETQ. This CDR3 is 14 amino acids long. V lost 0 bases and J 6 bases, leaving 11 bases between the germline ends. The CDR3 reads CASSLVGQSDTQYF. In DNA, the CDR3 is TGCGCCAGCAGCTTGGTCGGACAGTCCGATACGCAGTATTTT.

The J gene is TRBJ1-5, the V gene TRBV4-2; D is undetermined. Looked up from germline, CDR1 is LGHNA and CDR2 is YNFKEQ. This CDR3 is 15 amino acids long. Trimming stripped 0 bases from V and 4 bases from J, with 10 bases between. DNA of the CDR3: TGTGCCAGCAGCCAAGATCACAGCGCTAATCAGCCCCAGCATTTT. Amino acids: CASSQDHSANQPQHF.

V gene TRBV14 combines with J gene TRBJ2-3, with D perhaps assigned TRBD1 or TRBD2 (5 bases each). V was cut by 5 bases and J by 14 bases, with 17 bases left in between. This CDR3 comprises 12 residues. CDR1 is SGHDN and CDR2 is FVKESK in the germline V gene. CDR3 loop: CASSFGGSLVYF. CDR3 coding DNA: TGTGCCAGCAGCTTTGGGGGTAGCTTAGTGTATTTT. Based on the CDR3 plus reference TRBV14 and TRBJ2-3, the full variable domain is EAGVTQFPSHSVIEKGQTVTLRCDPISGHDNLYWYRRVMGKEIKFLLHFVKESKQDESGMPNNRFLAERTGGTYSTLKVQPAELEDSGVYFCASSFGGSLVYFGPGTRLTVL.